The next 17 T cell receptor beta chains were all read from a single sample in a study of cytomegalovirus exposure and HLA in healthy donors. 13 Jbeta primers and 60 Vbeta primers were used for the PCR. The repertoire was sequenced with immunoSEQ multiplex PCR; TCRdb's copy has only in-frame clones and lacks some. The table lists 150,000 to 200,000 clones, about 78% of them singletons. The sequenced sample was PBMCs. The receptor set was obtained from a male donor in good health and CMV-seronegative.

The V call is TRBV5-6, the J call TRBJ1-3; D gene unclear. This CDR3 region has 12 residues. Germline-derived CDR1 and CDR2 are SGHDT and YYEEEE. The V gene lost 4 bases and the J gene lost 2 bases, with 4 bases spanning the gap. CDR3 nucleotides: TGTGCCAGCAGCCTTACTGGAAACACCATATATTTT. Encoded protein: CASSLTGNTIYF.

The rearrangement joins TRBV21-1 to TRBJ2-7; the table's D call TRBD2 went unverified against the DNA. TRBV21-1 has pseudogene status. The CDR3 runs to 16 residues. CDR3 nucleotide sequence: TGTGCCAGCAGCAACCGGACTAACTCAAGGTCCTACGAGCAGTACTTC. It encodes CASSNRTNSRSYEQYF.

The chain has TRBV9 and TRBJ1-2; D is possibly TRBD1 (6 bases). Germline V gene sequence: CDR1 SGDLS, CDR2 YYNGEE. The CDR3 has 14 amino acids. The V and J ends lost 2 bases and 8 bases respectively, with 16 bases between them. CDR3 DNA: TGTGCCAGCAGCGTGGGAAAGGGGGAGGGAGGCTACACCTTC. This sequence encodes CASSVGKGEGGYTF. The complete variable domain, with remaining parts taken from reference TRBV9 and TRBJ1-2, reads DSGVTQTPKHLITATGQRVTLRCSPRSGDLSVYWYQQSLDQGLQFLIQYYNGEERAKGNILERFSAQQFPDLHSELNLSSLELGDSALYFCASSVGKGEGGYTFGSGTRLTVV.

The V and J genes are TRBV7-2 and TRBJ1-5, with D tentatively TRBD1 (6 bases). The CDR3 extends over 17 amino acids. V gave up 0 bases and J gave up 4 bases, with 16 bases separating them. Germline CDR1 reads SGHTA; CDR2 reads FQGNSA. The CDR3: CASSLAFGGGLNQPQHF. DNA for the CDR3: TGTGCCAGCAGCTTAGCGTTTGGCGGGGGCTTAAATCAGCCCCAGCATTTT.

The chain joins TRBV9 to TRBJ2-2, with D tentatively TRBD1 (5 bases). Germline V CDR1 and CDR2: SGDLS, YYNGEE. CDR3 size: 16 residues. V was cut by 3 bases and J by 2 bases, with 14 bases left in between. In DNA, the CDR3 is TGTGCCAGCAGCGGGGGCCCCCTCCGAAACACCGGGGAGCTGTTTTTT. Protein sequence: CASSGGPLRNTGELFF.

The CDR3 spells CASRNSQGTGELFF. CDR3 DNA sequence: TGTGCCAGCAGGAACAGCCAAGGTACCGGGGAGCTGTTTTTT. The genes are TRBV6-5 and TRBJ2-2; D call uncertain. CDR3 length equals 14 residues. Trimming took off 6 bases at V and 5 bases at J, with 13 bases between the two ends. Germline V CDR1 and CDR2: MNHEY, SVGAGI.

V gene TRBV18 combines with J gene TRBJ2-1; D perhaps matches TRBD1 (5 bases). The CDR3 consists of 13 residues. V was pared by 1 base and J by 6 bases, with 7 bases between. Per the germline V gene, CDR1 is KGHSH and CDR2 is LQKENI. The chain's CDR3 is CASSPQGRNEQFF. CDR3 DNA sequence: TGTGCCAGCTCACCACAGGGGCGCAATGAGCAGTTCTTC.

Note on this clone: Other DNA sequences in the sample encode the same CDR3. This chain joins TRBV19 and TRBJ2-5, with 14 bases fitting TRBD2. The CDR3 covers 15 residues. Germline lookup yields CDR1 LNHDA and CDR2 SQIVND (reference sequence). J lost 4 bases, V lost 4 bases, and 2 bases had no gene match. The CDR3 DNA follows: TGTGCCAGTAGTACCGGGACTAGCGGGGGAGAGACCCAGTACTTC. Translation gives CASSTGTSGGETQYF. Drawing the rest from reference TRBV19 and TRBJ2-5, the complete variable domain is DGGITQSPKYLFRKEGQNVTLSCEQNLNHDAMYWYRQDPGQGLRLIYYSQIVNDFQKGDIAEGYSVSREKKESFPLTVTSAQKNPTAFYLCASSTGTSGGETQYFGPGTRLLVL.

V and J are TRBV5-4 and TRBJ2-7; TRBD2 agrees at 14 bases. Germline V CDR1 and CDR2: SGHNT, YYREEE (reference sequence). The CDR3 has 17 residues. With 4 bases clipped from V and 1 base from J, the junction kept 7 bases outside the gene matches. CDR3 protein: CASSREGLAGASYEQYF. The CDR3 bases are TGTGCCAGCAGCAGGGAGGGACTAGCGGGAGCATCCTACGAGCAGTACTTC.

The J gene is TRBJ2-7, the V gene TRBV28, with TRBD1 identical over 7 bases. The germline V gene encodes CDR1 MDHEN and CDR2 SYDVKM. V shed 5 bases, J shed 0 bases, and the junction held 4 bases outside the gene matches. The CDR3 is 14 residues long. The CDR3 DNA follows: TGTGCCAGCAGTGTGGGGACAGCCTCCTACGAGCAGTACTTC. Translation: CASSVGTASYEQYF.

V gene TRBV6-1 combines with J gene TRBJ2-1, with 12 nucleotides matching TRBD1. The CDR3 runs to 18 residues. V shed 2 bases, J shed 7 bases, and the junction held 12 bases outside the gene matches. Germline lookup yields CDR1 MNHNS and CDR2 SASEGT. The CDR3, as DNA: TGTGCCAGCAGTGAAAGAGTCTATGGGGACAGGGGGCAGAATGAGCAGTTCTTC. Its protein is CASSERVYGDRGQNEQFF.

CDR3 amino acids: CASSQGTSGRAWSYEQYF. The CDR3 DNA reads TGTGCCAGCAGCCAAGGGACTAGCGGGAGGGCCTGGTCCTACGAGCAGTACTTC. The chain employs TRBV5-6 and TRBJ2-7; 16 nucleotides agree with TRBD2. CDR1 SGHDT and CDR2 YYEEEE come from the germline V gene. The length of the CDR3 is 18 residues. With 4 bases clipped from V and 1 base from J, the junction kept 8 bases outside the gene matches.

The V call is TRBV10-3, the J call TRBJ1-5, with unresolved D. V was clipped by 4 bases and J by 0 bases, with 16 bases between them. Germline CDR1 and CDR2: ENHRY and SYGVKD. The CDR3 totals 17 residues. The CDR3 spells CAISVRESNLSNQPQHF. The CDR3 nucleotides read TGTGCCATCAGTGTGAGAGAGTCCAATCTTAGCAATCAGCCCCAGCATTTT.

The V and J genes are TRBV7-2 and TRBJ1-2; 7 nucleotides align to TRBD1. V lost 1 base to trimming and J lost 8 bases; unmatched junction nucleotides: 7. Germline CDR1 is SGHTA and CDR2 is FQGNSA. This CDR3 is built from 14 residues. CDR3 sequence (DNA): TGTGCCAGCAGCTTAGGATACAGGGGCGGAGGCTACACCTTC. The encoded protein is CASSLGYRGGGYTF.

V is TRBV25-1 and J is TRBJ2-5; tentative D call: TRBD2 (6 bases). The CDR3 has 12 residues. V was clipped by 7 bases and J by 7 bases, with 13 bases between them. Germline V gives CDR1 MGHDK, CDR2 SYGVNS. CDR3 nucleotide sequence: TGTGCCAGCACCGGTCCGGGGGTGACCCAGTACTTC. Translated, it gives CASTGPGVTQYF.

The V and J genes are TRBV7-2 and TRBJ2-2, with TRBD2 matching 13 bases. The CDR3 extends over 18 amino acids. V gave up 4 bases and J gave up 0 bases; unmatched junction bases: 5. The germline V gene encodes CDR1 SGHTA and CDR2 FQGNSA. This CDR3 reads CASSSWTSGGANTGELFF. In DNA form, the CDR3 reads TGTGCCAGCAGCTCATGGACTAGCGGGGGCGCGAACACCGGGGAGCTGTTTTTT.

This chain links TRBV9 with TRBJ2-7; 8 bases are a match to TRBD2. CDR3 length: 15 amino acids. Germline values: CDR1 SGDLS, CDR2 YYNGEE. The V and J ends lost 0 bases and 3 bases, in that order; junction bases with no gene match: 5. This CDR3 reads CASSVAGRVDYEQYF. In DNA form, the CDR3 reads TGTGCCAGCAGCGTAGCCGGGAGGGTTGACTACGAGCAGTACTTC.